This is a list of T cell receptor beta chains from one sample in a study of blood T cell repertoires in COVID-19. Profiled with immunoSEQ multiplex PCR; TCRdb holds only in-frame clones, not every one. The sample lists over 25,000 clones; less than 80% were seen once. Material for sequencing was peripheral blood. The receptors derive from a man older than 75 with acute or convalescent COVID-19. CDR3s include the opening cysteine and the closing phenylalanine or tryptophan. D genes are given only for firm matches. Expanded clones get a size class; other rows say once, few or many, or leave the size out.

>NA|TRBV5-4|once|TRBJ2-2
TGTGCCAGCAGCTTGGCAGGATCGAACACCGGGGAGCTGTTTTTT
CASSLAGSNTGELFF
>TRBD2|TRBV5-4|NA|TRBJ2-1
TGTGCCAGCAGCTTGCCGGTGGGGGGGAATGAGCAGTTCTTC
CASSLPVGGNEQFF
>NA|TRBV5-8|NA|TRBJ2-7
TGTGCCAGCAGCTTGTATAGCTCCTACGAGCAGTACTTC
CASSLYSSYEQYF
>TRBD2|TRBV11-2|NA|TRBJ2-1
TGTGCCAGCAGCACAAGCGGGAGCTCCTACAATGAGCAGTTCTTC
CASSTSGSSYNEQFF
>TRBD1|TRBV18|NA|TRBJ1-1
TGTGCCAGCTCTCCGGGACAGGCTGAAGCTTTCTTT
CASSPGQAEAFF
>TRBD2|TRBV12-3/TRBV12-4|NA|TRBJ2-5
TGTGCCAGCAGAAGCGGGGGATATTGGCAGTACTTC
CASRSGGYWQYF
>NA|TRBV18|NA|TRBJ2-1
TGTGCCAGCTCTCCCATAATTGAGGACAATGAGCAGTTCTTC
CASSPIIEDNEQFF
>NA|TRBV7-9|NA|TRBJ2-7
TGTGCCAGCAACTCACGGGGGATCCACGAGCAGTACTTC
CASNSRGIHEQYF
>TRBD1|TRBV29-1|NA|TRBJ2-2
TGCAGCGTGTCGGACAGGGGGCTGGACACCGGGGAGCTGTTTTTT
CSVSDRGLDTGELFF
>NA|TRBV6-4|NA|TRBJ1-6
TGTGCCAGCAGTGAGGCCAGGGAAAACTCACCCCTCCACTTT
CASSEARENSPLHF
>NA|TRBV5-1|NA|TRBJ2-2
TGCGCCAGCAGCTTGCAGGCGGGGCAGAACACCGGGGAGCTGTTTTTT
CASSLQAGQNTGELFF
>TRBD1|TRBV5-1|NA|TRBJ1-6
TGCGCCAGCAGCCCGGGACAGCTTTATAATTCACCCCTCCACTTT
CASSPGQLYNSPLHF
>NA|TRBV7-9|NA|TRBJ2-5
TGTGCCAGCAGCTTTGACCGGGGAAGAGAGACCCAGTACTTC
CASSFDRGRETQYF
>NA|TRBV12-3/TRBV12-4|NA|TRBJ2-3
TGTGCCAGCAGTTTTAGGCCTGAGGGGGAACAGTATTTT
CASSFRPEGEQYF
>TRBD1|TRBV7-8|NA|TRBJ1-6
TGTGCCAGCAGCTTTACCGGGACAGTCTCCAATAATTCACCCCTCCACTTT
CASSFTGTVSNNSPLHF
>TRBD1|TRBV19|NA|TRBJ1-1
TGTGCCACCGACAGGGGAATTGGGGTTGGGAACACTGAAGCTTTCTTT
CATDRGIGVGNTEAFF